Shown below are 14 T cell receptor beta chains from a single sample sequenced in a study of shared clonotypes between healthy human individuals. Sequencing was performed with immunoSEQ multiplex PCR; in TCRdb, only in-frame clones are kept and a portion is missing. The sample has fewer than 3 million clones; 92% are singletons. Sequencing was performed on naive CD4+ T cells from PBMCs. Noted subset: CD45RA+ positively selected. The receptors originated from a man between 18 and 35 years old in good health. Some clones in this sample may be carry-over from other donors' samples.

The V gene is TRBV7-2, the J gene TRBJ2-7; 13 positions match TRBD2. V shed 5 bases, J shed 6 bases, and the junction held 16 bases outside the gene matches. This CDR3 has 18 amino acids. Per the germline V gene, CDR1 is SGHTA and CDR2 is FQGNSA. The CDR3 here is CASSRTFQWTSGRGEQYF. CDR3 DNA sequence: TGTGCCAGCAGCCGTACTTTCCAATGGACTAGCGGGAGAGGCGAGCAGTACTTC.

Written as DNA, the CDR3 is TGTGCCAGCAGCTTAAAACCCGGGACACTTGATGGCTACACCTTC. It codes for CASSLKPGTLDGYTF. The J gene is TRBJ1-2, the V gene TRBV7-8; D may be TRBD1 (6 bases). V dropped 2 bases and J dropped 6 bases, with 16 bases sitting between them. Germline CDR1 is SGHVS and CDR2 is FQNEAQ. The CDR3 has 15 residues.

The gene calls are TRBV5-6 and TRBJ2-1; D is possibly TRBD1 (5 bases). CDR1 and CDR2 from the germline V gene are SGHDT and YYEEEE. The CDR3 runs 15 residues. The V and J ends lost 5 bases and 2 bases respectively, with 14 bases between them. The CDR3 loop reads CASRMGLGTYNEQFF. The CDR3 nucleotides are TGTGCCAGCAGGATGGGGCTAGGTACCTACAATGAGCAGTTCTTC. Together with reference TRBV5-6 and TRBJ2-1, the CDR3 gives the full variable domain: DAGVTQSPTHLIKTRGQQVTLRCSPKSGHDTVSWYQQALGQGPQFIFQYYEEEERQRGNFPDRFSGHQFPNYSSELNVNALLLGDSALYLCASRMGLGTYNEQFFGPGTRLTVL.

The V call is TRBV5-1, the J call TRBJ2-7, with 8 bases identical to TRBD2. This CDR3 contains 15 residues. The junction had 8 bases not matched to a gene; V was cut back by 0 bases and J by 6 bases. Germline V CDR1 and CDR2: SGHRS, YFSETQ. The CDR3 here is CASSLALAAGGEQYF. The DNA for the CDR3 is TGCGCCAGCAGCTTGGCACTAGCGGCTGGAGGCGAGCAGTACTTC.

A single count supports this clone. The same CDR3 also results from other DNA sequences found in this sample. The chain links TRBV5-1 to TRBJ2-2, with 9 bases fitting TRBD2. The CDR3 loop spans 15 amino acids. Germline CDR1 reads SGHRS; CDR2 reads YFSETQ. The V and J ends lost 5 bases and 5 bases, in that order; junction bases with no gene match: 7. CDR3 in amino acids: CASSFSGSGTGELFF. CDR3 DNA sequence: TGCGCCAGCAGTTTTAGCGGGAGTGGGACCGGGGAGCTGTTTTTT.

This sequence joins TRBV11-2 and TRBJ1-1; D gene uncertain. This CDR3 contains 13 residues. Germline values: CDR1 SGHAT, CDR2 FQNNGV. The germline V and J ends were trimmed by 3 bases and 5 bases, with 10 bases remaining between them. The CDR3 nucleotides are TGTGCCAGCAGCTTTAGGACGCGTACTGAAGCTTTCTTT. Amino acids: CASSFRTRTEAFF.

This sequence joins TRBV15 and TRBJ2-7, with D possibly matching TRBD1 (6 bases). V was pared by 1 base and J by 2 bases, with 12 bases between. Germline V gene sequence: CDR1 LNHNV, CDR2 YYDKDF (reference sequence). The CDR3 extends over 15 amino acids. CDR3 protein: CATSRGGAGAYEQYF. CDR3 nucleotides: TGTGCCACCAGCAGAGGAGGAGCAGGGGCCTACGAGCAGTACTTC.

The J gene is TRBJ1-5, the V gene TRBV4-1; TRBD1 might be the D (5 bases). V gave up 0 bases and J gave up 7 bases, with 13 bases separating them. CDR1 and CDR2 (germline): MGHRA, YSYEKL. This CDR3 contains 15 residues. In DNA, the CDR3 is TGCGCCAGCAGCCAAGATGGGGGGTTTATGCAGCCCCAGCATTTT. Amino acid sequence: CASSQDGGFMQPQHF.

This chain uses TRBV6-6 with TRBJ1-1, with no clear D. CDR3 size: 13 residues. Germline V gene lookup returns CDR1 MNHNY and CDR2 SVGAGI (reference sequence). V was clipped by 3 bases and J by 2 bases, with 7 bases between them. CDR3 amino acids: CASSYFSNTEAFF. The CDR3 bases are TGTGCCAGCAGTTATTTCAGCAACACTGAAGCTTTCTTT.

For the CDR3, the DNA is TGTGCCAGCAGTTTATTGGGCTATGAGCCCGGCCCTTTCTATGGCTACACCTTC. This gives the protein CASSLLGYEPGPFYGYTF. V and J are TRBV28 and TRBJ1-2; D remains unclear. This CDR3 contains 18 residues. V was cut by 1 base and J by 4 bases, with 22 bases left in between. The germline V gene has CDR1 MDHEN and CDR2 SYDVKM.

The chain carries TRBV10-3 and TRBJ2-5; a weak D match, TRBD2 (6 bases). Between the trimmed V and J ends, which lost 10 bases and 0 bases, there was a span of 12 bases. Per the germline V gene, CDR1 is ENHRY and CDR2 is SYGVKD. The CDR3 is made up of 13 amino acids. The CDR3 nucleotides are TGTGCCACCGCCCGGGGGAACCAAGAGACCCAGTACTTC. Amino acid sequence: CATARGNQETQYF.

V usage is TRBV14 and J usage is TRBJ2-7; 8 bases match TRBD1. V shed 4 bases and J 5 bases; nucleotides not matched to a gene: 7. Per the germline V gene, CDR1 is SGHDN and CDR2 is FVKESK. This CDR3 spans 14 amino acids. The CDR3 is CASSRGQGRDEQYF. The CDR3 DNA is TGTGCCAGCAGCCGCGGACAGGGAAGAGACGAGCAGTACTTC.

This clone appeared a single time. The rearrangement links TRBV5-1 to TRBJ1-1; 9 bases match TRBD1. Germline-derived CDR1 and CDR2 are SGHRS and YFSETQ. CDR3 length: 18 amino acids. V shed 4 bases, J shed 0 bases, and the junction held 13 bases outside the gene matches. This CDR3 is CASSGRGDRAVMNTEAFF. The CDR3 region has the DNA TGCGCCAGCAGCGGACGTGGGGACAGGGCGGTGATGAACACTGAAGCTTTCTTT.

This clone has only one observation. The chain combines TRBV6-5 with TRBJ1-2; TRBD1 is a possible D gene (5 bases). Trimming pared 2 bases from V and 8 bases from J, leaving 12 bases between. The germline V gene has CDR1 MNHEY and CDR2 SVGAGI. The CDR3 runs to 13 residues. The CDR3 nucleotides read TGTGCCAGCAGTTACGGGGCAGGGTTGGGCTACACCTTC. It codes for CASSYGAGLGYTF.